This T cell receptor (beta chain) was retrieved from a study of molecular identifiers for immune sequencing clone quantification. General observations from the study: Researchers reportedly could pick up spiked Jurkat TCR RNA from one cell mixed into approximately 910,000 naive cells. Effector cells had over 97% of their molecules in clones above 20 RNA copies, while naive cells had under 1%.

This clonotype occurred many times. The antigen is undetermined. As CD8+CD4-CCR7+CD45RA+ cells, naive CD8 T cells were sorted. Both previously described methods and listed TCR primers were employed to make bulk TCR libraries. TCRdb analysed the PCR reads with MiXCR anew, one entry per CDR3 protein. This table has 60,000 to 70,000 distinct CDR3 sequences, 15% to 20% appearing once. This receptor was obtained from a human donor in good health. Some libraries in this study had Jurkat cell RNA spiked in. Specimen: naive CD8+ T cells from blood, with Jurkat cell RNA spiked in. Subset indicated: FACS-sorted CD8+CD4-CCR7+CD45RA+ naive T cells.

DNA of the CDR3: TGTGCCAGCAGATTTGGGGGGACTGAAGCTTTCTTT. It translates to CASRFGGTEAFF. The rearrangement uses TRBV11-3 and TRBJ1-1; D is perhaps TRBD1 (5 bases). The V end was cut by 6 bases, the J end by 5 bases, with 10 bases between. The germline V gene encodes CDR1 SGHNT and CDR2 YENEEA. This CDR3 spans 12 amino acids.